The 22 T cell receptor beta chains in this list originate from one sample, sequenced in a study of blood T cell repertoires in COVID-19. The protocol was immunoSEQ multiplex PCR, while the TCRdb copy is restricted to in-frame clones and leaves out a portion. The repertoire consists of some 97,000 clones, with around four fifths occurring once and the leading ten covering 9.5% to 13%. Sequencing used peripheral blood. These TCRs come from a woman aged 70-85 years with acute or convalescent COVID-19.

Only one count was recorded for this clone. The chain carries TRBV24-1 and TRBJ1-2; no clear D. There are 14 residues in the CDR3. The germline V gene encodes CDR1 KGHDR and CDR2 SFDVKD. Trimming removed 6 bases at V and 8 bases at J, with 18 bases between. In DNA form, the CDR3 reads TGTGCCACCAGTTCGGGAAGGGTTTCGGAAGGCTACACCTTC. Protein sequence: CATSSGRVSEGYTF.

CDR3 in DNA: TGTGCCAGCAGCTTGGAAAGGGGGACACCTGCCTACGAGCAGTACTTC. This codes for CASSLERGTPAYEQYF. The chain uses TRBV5-8 and TRBJ2-7, with a possible D match to TRBD1 (6 bases). The length of the CDR3 is 16 residues. CDR1 is SGHTS and CDR2 is YDEGEE in the germline V gene. V was trimmed by 0 bases and J by 2 bases, leaving 15 bases between them. The full variable domain, completed using reference TRBV5-8 and TRBJ2-7, is EAGVTQSPTHLIKTRGQQATLRCSPISGHTSVYWYQQALGLGLQFLLWYDEGEERNRGNFPPRFSGRQFPNYSSELNVNALELEDSALYLCASSLERGTPAYEQYFGPGTRLTVT.

V usage is TRBV18 and J usage is TRBJ2-7, with D perhaps TRBD1 (6 bases). V was cut by 10 bases and J by 6 bases, with 22 bases left in between. The CDR3 covers 14 residues. In germline, CDR1 is KGHSH, CDR2 LQKENI. This CDR3 is CATTGQGSEGEQYF. CDR3 coding DNA: TGTGCCACAACGGGACAAGGTTCGGAAGGCGAGCAGTACTTC.

The rearrangement links TRBV18 to TRBJ1-1; TRBD1 matches at 9 bases. From germline, CDR1 is KGHSH and CDR2 LQKENI. J gave up 4 bases and V 0 bases, and 3 bases lay outside the gene matches. The CDR3 is 15 residues long. CDR3: CASSPPMGQGTEAFF. CDR3 DNA: TGTGCCAGCTCACCACCCATGGGACAGGGCACTGAAGCTTTCTTT.

The V and J genes are TRBV12-3 or TRBV12-4 and TRBJ1-2, with D perhaps TRBD1 (6 bases). The CDR3 spans 13 residues. The V end was cut by 6 bases, the J end by 7 bases, with 15 bases between. CDR3 amino acids: CASRYRTTGGYTF. The CDR3 region has the DNA TGTGCCAGCAGATACAGGACGACAGGTGGCTACACCTTC.

This clone was found a few times. The V gene is TRBV27, the J gene TRBJ2-5; 8 nucleotides match TRBD2. The CDR3 is 13 amino acids. The junction had 3 bases not matched to a gene; V was cut back by 2 bases and J by 7 bases. Germline values: CDR1 MNHEY, CDR2 SMNVEV (reference sequence). The CDR3 DNA reads TGTGCCAGCAGTTTAAAGGGGACTAGGACCCAGTACTTC. It encodes CASSLKGTRTQYF.

This clone was counted between two and nine times. This rearrangement joins TRBV15 to TRBJ2-1, with D possibly matching TRBD1 (5 bases). The V gene's germline CDR1 is LNHNV and CDR2 YYDKDF (reference sequence). The CDR3 is 13 residues long. With 5 bases removed from V and 4 bases from J, the gap between germline ends came to 9 bases. CDR3: CATSWGRYNEQFF. CDR3 DNA: TGTGCCACCAGCTGGGGCCGGTACAATGAGCAGTTCTTC.

The chain couples TRBV7-9 to TRBJ1-1; D is uncertain. Germline-derived CDR1 and CDR2 are SEHNR and FQNEAQ (reference sequence). Between the trimmed V and J ends, which lost 1 base and 3 bases, there was a span of 12 bases. CDR3 length equals 15 residues. The CDR3 reads CASSLGPGRYTEAFF. The CDR3, as DNA: TGTGCCAGCAGCTTAGGGCCGGGTCGATACACTGAAGCTTTCTTT.

This chain joins TRBV4-1 and TRBJ2-3, with 13 bases identical to TRBD2. Germline V gene lookup returns CDR1 MGHRA and CDR2 YSYEKL. CDR3 size: 17 residues. Trimming removed 3 bases from V and 3 bases from J; junction bases left unmatched: 6. The CDR3 region is CASSHPGLAGETDTQYF. The CDR3, as DNA: TGCGCCAGCAGCCACCCCGGACTAGCGGGGGAGACAGATACGCAGTATTTT.

J is TRBJ2-3 and V is TRBV5-1; D possibly corresponds to TRBD2 (6 bases). Trimming cost V 4 bases and J 13 bases, with 19 bases left between them. CDR1 and CDR2 (germline): SGHRS, YFSETQ. This CDR3 is 13 amino acids long. The CDR3 sequence is CASSPAGSLQEYF. The CDR3 region has the DNA TGCGCCAGCAGCCCGGCGGGGTCCCTTCAAGAGTATTTT. The full variable domain, with the rest looked up from reference TRBV5-1 and TRBJ2-3, is KAGVTQTPRYLIKTRGQQVTLSCSPISGHRSVSWYQQTPGQGLQFLFEYFSETQRNKGNFPGRFSGRQFSNSRSEMNVSTLELGDSALYLCASSPAGSLQEYFGPGTRLTVL.

A remark on this clone: The identical CDR3 is also encoded by other nucleotide sequences in the sample. This chain connects TRBV3-1 (or the pseudogene TRBV3-2) to TRBJ2-1; no firm D call. Trimming pared 1 base from V and 0 bases from J, leaving 4 bases between. This CDR3 has 14 amino acids. From germline, CDR1 is LGHDT and CDR2 YNNKEL (reference sequence). The CDR3 nucleotides read TGTGCCAGCAGCCAAGCGGGCTCCTACAATGAGCAGTTCTTC. It encodes CASSQAGSYNEQFF.

This clone was seen just once. The J gene is TRBJ2-1, the V gene TRBV11-2, with D possibly matching TRBD2 (6 bases). This CDR3 has 18 residues. Germline CDR1 is SGHAT and CDR2 is FQNNGV. Trimming removed 4 bases from V and 0 bases from J, with 19 bases in between. The CDR3 DNA follows: TGTGCCAGCAGCTCTACAAGCCCCGGGGGAACCTCCTACAATGAGCAGTTCTTC. This translates into CASSSTSPGGTSYNEQFF.

This chain links TRBV21-1 with TRBJ2-7; the table's D call, TRBD1, was not checked against the DNA. TRBV21-1 is a pseudogene locus. The CDR3 is made up of 16 amino acids. CDR3 sequence (DNA): TGTGCCAGCAGCATTAGAAAGGCTGGACAGGGAAACGAGCAGTACGTC. It is translated as CASSIRKAGQGNEQYV.

The chain links TRBV4-1 to TRBJ2-7; D may be TRBD2 (6 bases). Trimming removed 6 bases at V and 3 bases at J, with 18 bases between. The CDR3 runs to 15 residues. Germline V lookup: CDR1 MGHRA, CDR2 YSYEKL. The CDR3 DNA reads TGCGCCAGCAGAAAGGAGGGGAGGCTTGACTACGAGCAGTACTTC. Translation: CASRKEGRLDYEQYF.

The rearrangement links TRBV2 to TRBJ1-2, with TRBD1 matching over 7 bases. From germline, CDR1 is SNHLY and CDR2 FYNNEI. Trimming removed 6 bases from V and 3 bases from J; junction bases left unmatched: 7. This CDR3 is built from 14 residues. The CDR3 nucleotides are TGTGCCAGCAGCCCAGGGGGTCAGTACTATGGCTACACCTTC. Residues: CASSPGGQYYGYTF.

J is TRBJ1-1 and V is TRBV6-5, with 7 bases lining up with TRBD1. Germline assignment: CDR1 MNHEY and CDR2 SVGAGI. This CDR3 has 14 residues. The V segment lost 1 base and the J segment 1 base; nucleotides outside the gene matches: 0. CDR3 coding DNA: TGTGCCAGCAGTTACTGGGACAGGAACACTGAAGCTTTCTTT. Translation: CASSYWDRNTEAFF.

The chain has TRBV7-9 and TRBJ2-2, with 7 nucleotides matching TRBD1. CDR1 and CDR2 (germline): SEHNR, FQNEAQ (reference sequence). The CDR3 runs 15 residues. The junction had 6 bases not matched to a gene; V was cut back by 7 bases and J by 1 base. CDR3 region: CASIATGMNTGELFF. CDR3 nucleotides: TGTGCCAGCATCGCGACAGGGATGAACACCGGGGAGCTGTTTTTT.

The chain has TRBV9 and TRBJ2-1; 7 bases agree with TRBD2. The germline CDR1 and CDR2 sequences are SGDLS and YYNGEE. The CDR3 is 15 amino acids. Unmatched junction bases numbered 8, after V lost 0 bases and J lost 8 bases. CDR3 DNA: TGTGCCAGCAGCGTAGCCCCGGCGGGGAGGGATGAGCAGTTCTTC. As protein: CASSVAPAGRDEQFF.

The rearrangement uses TRBV2 and TRBJ1-6; 7 nucleotides agree with TRBD1. Germline V CDR1 and CDR2: SNHLY, FYNNEI. The CDR3 consists of 14 residues. The V and J ends lost 10 bases and 8 bases, in that order; junction bases with no gene match: 11. For the CDR3, the DNA is TGTGCCACCGATTCACAGGGGTCTTATTCACCCCTCCACTTT. Translation gives CATDSQGSYSPLHF.

The chain uses TRBV28 and TRBJ2-5; TRBD2 might be the D (6 bases). The CDR3 is 15 residues long. Germline values: CDR1 MDHEN, CDR2 SYDVKM. Trimming cost V 3 bases and J 7 bases, with 18 bases left between them. CDR3 loop: CASSLRDAVQGTQYF. CDR3 sequence (DNA): TGTGCCAGCAGTTTGCGGGACGCGGTTCAGGGGACCCAGTACTTC.

CDR3 nucleotide sequence: TGTGCCAGCAGCAAAGGGGGGACAGGGGGCTCCTACGAGCAGTACGTC. It specifies CASSKGGTGGSYEQYV. The chain recombines TRBV21-1 with TRBJ2-7; the table names TRBD1, a call not compared with the DNA. TRBV21-1 is tagged as a pseudogene. The CDR3 contains 16 residues.

The chain carries TRBV11-3 and TRBJ1-1; D gene uncertain. There are 14 residues in the CDR3. Germline lookup yields CDR1 SGHNT and CDR2 YENEEA. Trimming took 0 bases from V and 1 from J, leaving 6 bases between them. CDR3 bases: TGTGCCAGCAGCTTAGAGGGCCCGAACACTGAAGCTTTCTTT. Its translation is CASSLEGPNTEAFF. The full variable domain, completed using reference TRBV11-3 and TRBJ1-1, is EAGVVQSPRYKIIEKKQPVAFWCNPISGHNTLYWYLQNLGQGPELLIRYENEEAVDDSQLPKDRFSAERLKGVDSTLKIQPAELGDSAVYLCASSLEGPNTEAFFGQGTRLTVV.